One sample yielded the 12 T cell receptor beta chains listed below, sequenced in a study of blood T cell repertoires in COVID-19. The protocol was immunoSEQ multiplex PCR, while the TCRdb copy is restricted to in-frame clones and leaves out a portion. The data contain 200,000 to 250,000 clones, over 75% of them seen just once; the ten biggest clones take up roughly 4.2%. Sequenced input: peripheral blood. Receptor source: a man in his fifties or sixties with acute or convalescent COVID-19.

In DNA, the CDR3 is TGCGCCAGCAGCACCGGGACAGGGGGCGGCACAGATACGCAGTATTTT. Translating gives CASSTGTGGGTDTQYF. The chain links TRBV5-1 to TRBJ2-3, with 12 bases identical to TRBD1. J lost 1 base, V lost 4 bases, and 4 bases had no gene match. The CDR3 consists of 16 residues. The germline V gene has CDR1 SGHRS and CDR2 YFSETQ.

The chain is built from TRBV4-2 and TRBJ2-2, with a weak D call TRBD1 (5 bases). Trimming shortened V by 1 base and J by 6 bases, and 18 bases separated the two germline ends. This CDR3 comprises 17 residues. CDR1 is LGHNA, CDR2 YNFKEQ, per germline. The CDR3 is CASSQAAGLGWPGELFF. CDR3 nucleotides: TGTGCCAGCAGCCAAGCGGCAGGGTTGGGTTGGCCCGGGGAGCTGTTTTTT.

The V and J genes are TRBV5-5 and TRBJ1-3; 7 positions match TRBD1. This CDR3 comprises 18 residues. Germline V CDR1 and CDR2: SGHKS, YYEKEE (reference sequence). J gave up 2 bases and V 0 bases, and 11 bases lay outside the gene matches. The CDR3 loop reads CASSLGQGAFGPGNTIYF. The DNA for the CDR3 is TGTGCCAGCAGCTTGGGACAGGGTGCCTTTGGTCCTGGAAACACCATATATTTT. Based on the CDR3 plus reference TRBV5-5 and TRBJ1-3, the full variable domain is DAGVTQSPTHLIKTRGQQVTLRCSPISGHKSVSWYQQVLGQGPQFIFQYYEKEERGRGNFPDRFSARQFPNYSSELNVNALLLGDSALYLCASSLGQGAFGPGNTIYFGEGSWLTVV.

The chain has TRBV5-1 and TRBJ1-2; D perhaps matches TRBD1 (6 bases). V lost 4 bases and J lost 4, with 14 bases in between. The CDR3 is 14 residues long. CDR1 SGHRS and CDR2 YFSETQ come from the germline V gene. The CDR3: CASSPDRNLYGYTF. As DNA, the CDR3 is TGCGCCAGCAGCCCAGACAGGAACCTCTATGGCTACACCTTC.

This chain joins TRBV5-1 and TRBJ2-1; 11 bases are shared with TRBD2. The CDR3 loop spans 15 amino acids. Germline values: CDR1 SGHRS, CDR2 YFSETQ. The V segment lost 2 bases and the J segment 4 bases; nucleotides outside the gene matches: 2. The CDR3 nucleotides read TGCGCCAGCAGCTTTTCTAGCGGGGGGTACAATGAGCAGTTCTTC. As protein: CASSFSSGGYNEQFF. Using reference TRBV5-1 and TRBJ2-1 for the parts outside the CDR3, the full variable domain is KAGVTQTPRYLIKTRGQQVTLSCSPISGHRSVSWYQQTPGQGLQFLFEYFSETQRNKGNFPGRFSGRQFSNSRSEMNVSTLELGDSALYLCASSFSSGGYNEQFFGPGTRLTVL.

The CDR3 nucleotides are TGTGCCAGCAGCTTAGTGGTACAGGGGTTCGAGCAGTACTTC. This sequence encodes CASSLVVQGFEQYF. This chain uses TRBV7-2 with TRBJ2-7; TRBD1 matches at 7 bases. Per the germline V gene, CDR1 is SGHTA and CDR2 is FQGNSA. The CDR3 has 14 residues. V lost 1 base and J lost 6; bases outside the gene matches: 6.

The rearrangement uses TRBV10-1 and TRBJ2-3, with a weak D call TRBD1 (5 bases). CDR3 length: 13 residues. V gave up 2 bases and J gave up 6 bases, with 9 bases separating them. Germline-derived CDR1 and CDR2 are WNHNN and SYGVQD (reference sequence). CDR3 region: CASSEVAGDTQYF. CDR3 nucleotides: TGCGCCAGCAGTGAGGTAGCAGGGGATACGCAGTATTTT.

The chain joins TRBV13 to TRBJ1-4; D may be TRBD1 (6 bases). Germline CDR1 PRHDT, CDR2 FYEKMQ (reference sequence). Trimming removed 3 bases at V and 0 bases at J, with 8 bases between. This CDR3 is 15 amino acids long. In DNA form, the CDR3 reads TGTGCCAGCAGCTTTGGGGACACAACTAATGAAAAACTGTTTTTT. Its translation: CASSFGDTTNEKLFF.

The V call is TRBV7-2, the J call TRBJ1-2; a possible D gene is TRBD1 (6 bases). Trimming left V 3 bases short and J 0 bases short, with 11 bases between. Looked up from germline, CDR1 is SGHTA and CDR2 is FQGNSA. The CDR3 covers 15 residues. CDR3 protein: CASSFYRDPNYGYTF. In DNA, the CDR3 is TGTGCCAGCAGCTTTTACAGGGACCCTAACTATGGCTACACCTTC.

The chain uses TRBV3-1 (or the pseudogene TRBV3-2) and TRBJ1-2; 7 positions match TRBD1. J was trimmed by 8 bases and V by 0 bases; bases with no gene match: 9. CDR1 and CDR2 from the germline V gene are LGHDT and YNNKEL (reference sequence). The length of the CDR3 is 15 residues. The CDR3 region is CASSQEYRGGSGYTF. CDR3 sequence (DNA): TGTGCCAGCAGCCAAGAGTACAGGGGAGGTAGCGGCTACACCTTC.

V usage is TRBV27 and J usage is TRBJ2-7; 9 positions match TRBD1. The V segment lost 6 bases and the J segment 2 bases; nucleotides outside the gene matches: 2. The CDR3 runs 13 residues. The germline V gene encodes CDR1 MNHEY and CDR2 SMNVEV (reference sequence). The CDR3 DNA sequence: TGTGCCAGCAGGTGGACAGGGGCCTACGAGCAGTACTTC. It codes for CASRWTGAYEQYF.

The genes are TRBV10-3 and TRBJ1-4, with 8 bases identical to TRBD1. CDR3 length: 15 residues. The V gene's germline CDR1 is ENHRY and CDR2 SYGVKD. The trim removed 3 bases at V and 8 bases at J, leaving 8 bases unmatched. CDR3 nucleotide sequence: TGTGCCATCAGTGACCCCGGGACAGGAGAGGAAAAACTGTTTTTT. As protein: CAISDPGTGEEKLFF.